This passage covers 22 T cell receptor beta chains from one sample sequenced in a study of blood T cell repertoires in COVID-19 (dated by TCRdb to about 2020). Library method: the immunoSEQ multiplex PCR assay. In its TCRdb copy, this immuneACCESS table keeps in-frame sequences only and misses some clones. Where compared with another copy, unresolved V genes explain less than half of these, and the others have no known cause. The sample table contains over 350,000 clones; only one count was recorded for about 87% of them. Roughly 10% of the sample is taken by the ten largest. Sequencing used PBMCs or T cells enriched from blood (not recorded which). The receptor source for this set is a woman aged 45-60 years who had recovered from COVID-19.

Concerning this clone itself: This sample includes further DNA sequences coding for the same CDR3. This chain joins TRBV20-1 and TRBJ1-1, with no clear D. Germline V lookup: CDR1 DFQATT, CDR2 SNEGSKA (reference sequence). V lost 5 bases and J 2 bases, leaving 6 bases between the germline ends. The CDR3 totals 11 residues. The chain's CDR3 is CSALKNTEAFF. CDR3 in DNA: TGCAGTGCTTTAAAAAACACTGAAGCTTTCTTT.

J is TRBJ2-7 and V is TRBV4-2; 14 nucleotides agree with TRBD2. Looked up from germline, CDR1 is LGHNA and CDR2 is YNFKEQ. The trim removed 1 base at V and 0 bases at J, leaving 8 bases unmatched. The CDR3 runs to 19 residues. The CDR3 DNA follows: TGTGCCAGCAGCCAAGTAGGGACTAGCGGGGGCGGAAACTCCTACGAGCAGTACTTC. This codes for CASSQVGTSGGGNSYEQYF.

This clone was seen ten or more times. The J gene is TRBJ1-4, the V gene TRBV19, with D perhaps TRBD1 (5 bases). V shed 0 bases and J shed 16 bases, with 9 bases lying between them. Germline loops: CDR1 LNHDA, CDR2 SQIVND (reference sequence). The CDR3 contains 11 residues. CDR3 sequence (DNA): TGTGCCAGTAGTATAGACAGGGTTCCGTTTTTT. Translation gives CASSIDRVPFF.

This rearrangement joins TRBV7-2 to TRBJ1-1; TRBD1 agrees at 8 bases. CDR3 size: 15 residues. Germline-derived CDR1 and CDR2 are SGHTA and FQGNSA. The ends lost 5 bases at V and 4 bases at J; junction bases unmatched: 9. CDR3 amino acids: CASSLQGALGTEAFF. The CDR3 coding sequence is TGTGCCAGCAGCCTCCAGGGGGCCTTGGGCACTGAAGCTTTCTTT.

V and J are TRBV10-3 and TRBJ2-6, with D perhaps matching TRBD1 (5 bases). CDR1 is ENHRY, CDR2 SYGVKD, per germline. Trimming cost V 5 bases and J 1 base, with 9 bases left between them. The CDR3 is 15 residues long. CDR3 residues: CAISPQGSGANVLTF. CDR3 sequence (DNA): TGTGCCATCAGTCCTCAGGGATCTGGGGCCAACGTCCTGACTTTC.

This chain uses TRBV10-3 with TRBJ2-2; the match to TRBD1 covers 7 bases. CDR3 length: 14 residues. The V gene end was trimmed by 1 base and the J gene end by 6 bases; junction bases not matched to a gene: 2. Per the germline V gene, CDR1 is ENHRY and CDR2 is SYGVKD. The CDR3 sequence: CAISEFDRAGELFF. CDR3 bases: TGTGCCATCAGTGAGTTCGACAGGGCCGGGGAGCTGTTTTTT.

The chain combines TRBV28 with TRBJ2-3, with TRBD1 identical over 8 bases. The CDR3 contains 14 residues. Germline CDR1 MDHEN, CDR2 SYDVKM. The trim removed 3 bases at V and 1 base at J, leaving 0 bases unmatched. The CDR3 loop reads CASSLGQGTDTQYF. The CDR3 DNA sequence: TGTGCCAGCAGTTTGGGACAGGGCACAGATACGCAGTATTTT.

The V gene is TRBV29-1, the J gene TRBJ2-7; 8 bases fit TRBD1. This CDR3 is 16 amino acids long. Germline CDR1 reads SQVTM; CDR2 reads ANQGSEA. V lost 0 bases, J lost 3 bases, and 10 bases stayed unmatched. CDR3 nucleotides: TGCAGCGTTGAAGATCCCCGGACAGGGCAGCTCTACGAGCAGTACTTC. It is translated as CSVEDPRTGQLYEQYF.

V and J are TRBV20-1 and TRBJ1-5; D unclear. Germline V gene sequence: CDR1 DFQATT, CDR2 SNEGSKA (reference sequence). This CDR3 contains 14 residues. V was shortened by 3 bases and J by 0 bases, with 9 bases between the two germline ends. The CDR3 sequence: CSASSEYSNQPQHF. The CDR3 nucleotides are TGCAGTGCTAGTTCCGAGTATAGCAATCAGCCCCAGCATTTT.

The J gene is TRBJ2-7, the V gene TRBV4-1; D remains ambiguous. The CDR3 sequence is 13 residues long. CDR1 and CDR2 from the germline V gene are MGHRA and YSYEKL. V gave up 1 base and J gave up 9 bases, with 13 bases separating them. The CDR3 DNA is TGCGCCAGCAGCCAAGTAGACGCCCTAGGGCAGTACTTC. Amino acid sequence: CASSQVDALGQYF.

J is TRBJ1-1 and V is TRBV5-1, with TRBD1 matching over 7 bases. Germline assignment: CDR1 SGHRS and CDR2 YFSETQ. The CDR3 is made up of 16 amino acids. V lost 3 bases, J lost 2 bases, and 10 bases stayed unmatched. CDR3 DNA sequence: TGCGCCAGCAGCTCTAAAAGAGGGGGCGTAAACACTGAAGCTTTCTTT. Translation gives CASSSKRGGVNTEAFF.

The V gene is TRBV2, the J gene TRBJ1-4; no clear D. V lost 6 bases to trimming and J lost 7 bases, with 9 bases between them. The germline CDR1 and CDR2 sequences are SNHLY and FYNNEI. The CDR3 sequence is 12 residues long. CDR3 in amino acids: CASRENGEKLFF. For the CDR3, the DNA is TGTGCCAGCAGGGAGAATGGTGAAAAACTGTTTTTT.

The rearrangement links TRBV29-1 to TRBJ2-3; D perhaps matches TRBD2 (5 bases). CDR3 length: 13 residues. The V gene's germline CDR1 is SQVTM and CDR2 ANQGSEA. Trimming cost V 4 bases and J 1 base, with 9 bases left between them. CDR3 bases: TGCAGCGTTGCGGGGTTCCGCACAGATACGCAGTATTTT. Residues: CSVAGFRTDTQYF.

The chain couples TRBV7-9 to TRBJ1-2, with TRBD1 matching over 10 bases. Germline V gives CDR1 SEHNR, CDR2 FQNEAQ (reference sequence). The trim removed 5 bases at V and 9 bases at J, leaving 12 bases unmatched. The CDR3 consists of 15 residues. CDR3 DNA sequence: TGTGCCAGCAGCGCCCCGGGACAGGGGCTAATTAGCTACACCTTC. Protein: CASSAPGQGLISYTF.

The chain has TRBV7-9 and TRBJ1-5; a weak D match, TRBD1 (5 bases). The ends were cut back, 0 bases at V and 1 base at J, with 7 bases in the middle. Germline V gene lookup returns CDR1 SEHNR and CDR2 FQNEAQ (reference sequence). The CDR3 is made up of 15 amino acids. CDR3 sequence: CASSLAGGSNQPQHF. The CDR3 nucleotides read TGTGCCAGCAGCTTAGCCGGGGGAAGCAATCAGCCCCAGCATTTT.

The chain is built from TRBV7-2 and TRBJ2-1; 15 bases fit TRBD2. The CDR3 runs to 17 residues. Trimming removed 5 bases from V and 7 bases from J; junction bases left unmatched: 9. CDR1 is SGHTA and CDR2 is FQGNSA in the germline V gene. In DNA form, the CDR3 reads TGTGCCAGCAGCACCAGGACTAGCGGGGGGGCCGGGAATGAGCAGTTCTTC. Translated, it gives CASSTRTSGGAGNEQFF.

This chain links TRBV28 with TRBJ2-4; maybe TRBD2 (7 bases). The CDR3 has 15 amino acids. The V gene's germline CDR1 is MDHEN and CDR2 SYDVKM. V shed 1 base and J shed 6 bases, with 13 bases lying between them. As DNA, the CDR3 is TGTGCCAGCAGTTTATTACGGGGGGCTGGAAACATTCAGTACTTC. It translates to CASSLLRGAGNIQYF.

The V call is TRBV5-1, the J call TRBJ2-3; D perhaps matches TRBD2 (6 bases). The germline V gene encodes CDR1 SGHRS and CDR2 YFSETQ. V lost 4 bases, J lost 4 bases, and 16 bases lay in between. This CDR3 region has 15 residues. In DNA, the CDR3 is TGCGCCAGCAGCCTAATCGGGGGAGGATCAGATACGCAGTATTTT. It encodes CASSLIGGGSDTQYF.

The CDR3, as DNA: TGTGCCACCAGTGACCCGAGTTCCTACGAGCAGTACTTC. Translated, it gives CATSDPSSYEQYF. The chain joins TRBV24-1 to TRBJ2-7; the D is unclear. The germline V and J ends were trimmed by 4 bases and 1 base, with 7 bases remaining between them. The CDR3 spans 13 residues. The germline gives CDR1 KGHDR, CDR2 SFDVKD.

As to this clone: The identical CDR3 is also encoded by other nucleotide sequences in the sample. This chain joins TRBV7-2 and TRBJ2-7; 9 bases match TRBD2. Germline loops: CDR1 SGHTA, CDR2 FQGNSA. The V segment lost 3 bases and the J segment 2 bases; nucleotides outside the gene matches: 2. The CDR3 spans 14 residues. Here the CDR3 reads CASSFSGGPYEQYF. CDR3 DNA sequence: TGTGCCAGCAGCTTTAGCGGGGGCCCCTACGAGCAGTACTTC.

This chain uses TRBV19 with TRBJ2-7, with 10 positions matching TRBD1. Germline loops: CDR1 LNHDA, CDR2 SQIVND (reference sequence). The CDR3 totals 15 residues. After removal of 1 base from V and 2 bases from J, the junction contained 2 bases not matched to a gene. The CDR3 sequence is CASSIAGTGAYEQYF. CDR3 nucleotide sequence: TGTGCCAGTAGTATAGCCGGGACAGGGGCCTACGAGCAGTACTTC.

This chain links TRBV2 with TRBJ1-4; D is uncertain. Trimming left V 6 bases short and J 7 bases short, with 3 bases between. This CDR3 is 10 amino acids long. Germline values: CDR1 SNHLY, CDR2 FYNNEI. Written as DNA, the CDR3 is TGTGCCAGCAGCAGTGAAAAACTGTTTTTT. Its protein is CASSSEKLFF.